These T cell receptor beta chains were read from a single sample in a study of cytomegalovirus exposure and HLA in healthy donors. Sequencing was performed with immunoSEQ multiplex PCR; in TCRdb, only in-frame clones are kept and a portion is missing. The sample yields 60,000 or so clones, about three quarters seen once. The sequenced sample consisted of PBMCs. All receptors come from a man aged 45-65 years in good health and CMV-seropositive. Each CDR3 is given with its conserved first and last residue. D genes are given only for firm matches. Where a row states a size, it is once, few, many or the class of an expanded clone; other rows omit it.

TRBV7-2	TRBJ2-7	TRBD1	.	TGTGCCAGCAGCTCGAGGACAGGATTATACTACGAGCAGTACTTC	CASSSRTGLYYEQYF
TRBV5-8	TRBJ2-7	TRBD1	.	TGTGCCAGCAGCTTGGCCGGGCAGGGGGACTACGAGCAGTACTTC	CASSLAGQGDYEQYF
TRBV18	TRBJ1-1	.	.	TGTGCCAGCTCACCGAACACAGTAGAAGCTTTCTTT	CASSPNTVEAFF
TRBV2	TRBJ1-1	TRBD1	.	TGTGCCAGCAGATACCGGGACAGGGATGCTGAAGCTTTCTTT	CASRYRDRDAEAFF
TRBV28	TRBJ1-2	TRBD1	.	TGTGCCAGCAGCGGTGCTTGGACAGGTAGAGCTAACTATGGCTACACCTTC	CASSGAWTGRANYGYTF
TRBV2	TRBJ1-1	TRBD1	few	TGTGCCAGCAGCTTGGACAGGGGGAACACTGAAGCTTTCTTT	CASSLDRGNTEAFF
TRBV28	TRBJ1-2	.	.	TGTGCCAGCAGAACCGCTGGCGGTCCCTATGGCTACACCTTC	CASRTAGGPYGYTF
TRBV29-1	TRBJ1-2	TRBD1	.	TGCAGCGTTGGGGGGGGACAGGCCTTTGGGAACTATGGCTACACCTTC	CSVGGGQAFGNYGYTF
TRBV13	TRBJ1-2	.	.	TGTGCCAGCAGCTCATCAACGGGACTGATCTATGGCTACACCTTC	CASSSSTGLIYGYTF
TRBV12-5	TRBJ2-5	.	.	TGTGCTAGTGCCCAGGGGGACTTCTCCGGGGCAGAGACCCAGTACTTC	CASAQGDFSGAETQYF
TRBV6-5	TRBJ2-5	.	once	TGTGCCAGCAGCCAGGAGCAGGGTGGATCGGAGACCCAGTACTTC	CASSQEQGGSETQYF
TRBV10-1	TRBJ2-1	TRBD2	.	TGCGCCAGCAGTGTAGCGGGAGGATCCTACAATGAGCAGTTCTTC	CASSVAGGSYNEQFF
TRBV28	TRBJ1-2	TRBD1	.	TGTGCCAGCAGTTTATACGTTGCTAGACAGGGGACCTTTGGCTACACCTTC	CASSLYVARQGTFGYTF
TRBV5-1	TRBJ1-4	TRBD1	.	TGCGCCAGCAGCTTGGCCGGGACAGCTAATGAAAAACTGTTTTTT	CASSLAGTANEKLFF
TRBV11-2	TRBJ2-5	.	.	TGTGCCAGCAGCTTGTCAACTAGATTCCAAGAGACCCAGTACTTC	CASSLSTRFQETQYF
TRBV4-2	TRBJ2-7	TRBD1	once	TGTGCCAGCAGCCAAGATTTGGCGGGACAGGGAGTCTACGAGCAGTACTTC	CASSQDLAGQGVYEQYF
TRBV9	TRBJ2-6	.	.	TGTGCCAGCAGCGTAAGGGGGTCTGGGGCCAACGTCCTGACTTTC	CASSVRGSGANVLTF
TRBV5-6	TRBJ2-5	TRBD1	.	TGTGCCAGCAGCCCCGGGACAGGGGGCTTTGAGACCCAGTACTTC	CASSPGTGGFETQYF
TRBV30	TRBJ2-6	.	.	TGTGCCTGGAGTAACTCACGGACTTTCCGCTCTGGGGCCAACGTCCTGACTTTC	CAWSNSRTFRSGANVLTF
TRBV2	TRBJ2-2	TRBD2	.	TGTGCCAGCAGTGAAGCTAGCGGGAGGAACACCGGGGAGCTGTTTTTT	CASSEASGRNTGELFF
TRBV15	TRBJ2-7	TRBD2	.	TGTGCCACCAGCAGAGATAGTAGCGGGGGCGACGAGCAGTACTTC	CATSRDSSGGDEQYF
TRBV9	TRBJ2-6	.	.	TGTGCCAGCAGCGTAGAAGGGGTCTGGGCCAACGTCCTGACTTTC	CASSVEGVWANVLTF
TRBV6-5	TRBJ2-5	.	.	TGTGCCAGCAGTTACCCAAAGGGCGGGGCGGAGACCCAGTACTTC	CASSYPKGGAETQYF
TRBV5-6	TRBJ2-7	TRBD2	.	TGTGCCAGCAGCCCGGGACTAGCGGGAGCCGACGCCTACGAGCAGTACTTC	CASSPGLAGADAYEQYF
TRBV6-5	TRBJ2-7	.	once	TGTGCCAGCCGTAGGACATCCGCCTACGAGCAGTACTTC	CASRRTSAYEQYF
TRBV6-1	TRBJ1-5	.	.	TGTGCCAGCAGTGCTGGGGCCGGCAATCAGCCCCAGCATTTT	CASSAGAGNQPQHF